This entry features one T cell receptor (beta chain) sequence. Its antigen is unidentified. Genomic DNA (around 2 micrograms) was obtained from cryopreserved PBMCs for construction of TCR beta libraries. The assay was immunoSEQ multiplex PCR, and TCRdb's table has in-frame clones only and misses some. The sample contains approximately 74,000 clones, 80% of which appear only once. This entry belongs to a study of cytotoxic CD8 clonotypes in ibrutinib-treated CLL. The junction had 4 bases not matched to a gene; V was cut back by 2 bases and J by 6 bases. The CDR3 has 13 residues. The V gene's germline CDR1 is MNHEY and CDR2 SMNVEV (reference sequence). Study-level points and caveats: There were differences in sampling times between sustained-remission and progressing patients. Clonality went up at the time of ibrutinib response, stayed stable in sustained remission, and later dropped back toward its baseline level at progression. Public clonotypes, rarely seen, contracted or held steady on treatment.

The source was PBMCs, collected at disease progression, from a patient treated with ibrutinib. The TCR sequence derives from a human donor with chronic lymphocytic leukemia. The V and J genes are TRBV27 and TRBJ2-7, with 7 nucleotides matching TRBD1. CDR3: CASSLTDRVEQYF. For the CDR3, the DNA is TGTGCCAGCAGTTTAACCGACAGGGTCGAGCAGTACTTC.